These T cell receptor beta chains were read from a single sample in a study of cytomegalovirus exposure and HLA in healthy donors. Sequenced by immunoSEQ multiplex PCR; TCRdb stores in-frame clones only, minus some. This table holds some 160,000 clones, 72% found once. Sequenced: PBMCs. The source is a man aged 40-55 years in good health and CMV-seronegative. The CDR3 runs from the conserved cysteine through the conserved F or W. D genes are given only for firm matches. Only some rows state a clone size, as once, few, many or a class for expanded clones.

clone_size	v_call	d_call	j_call	cdr3_aa	cdr3_nt
NA	TRBV5-1	NA	TRBJ2-1	CAGAQEGRGEQFF	TGCGCCGGGGCACAGGAGGGGAGAGGTGAGCAGTTCTTC
once	TRBV7-6	NA	TRBJ1-4	CASSFGGGTNEKLFF	TGTGCCAGCAGCTTTGGGGGGGGAACTAATGAAAAACTGTTTTTT
NA	TRBV9	NA	TRBJ2-7	CASSVGDSYSYEQYF	TGTGCCAGCAGCGTAGGTGACTCCTACTCCTACGAGCAGTACTTC
NA	TRBV7-6	NA	TRBJ2-4	CASSLSGADIQYF	TGTGCCAGCAGCTTATCTGGGGCGGACATTCAGTACTTC
NA	TRBV28	NA	TRBJ2-7	CATSTLASLEQYF	TGTGCCACCTCAACATTAGCATCGCTCGAGCAGTACTTC
NA	TRBV30	NA	TRBJ2-5	CAWRPEWRGTETQYF	TGTGCCTGGAGGCCGGAGTGGCGGGGAACAGAGACCCAGTACTTC
NA	TRBV10-3	NA	TRBJ2-1	CAISDYRSYNEQFF	TGTGCCATCAGTGACTACCGCTCTTACAATGAGCAGTTCTTC
NA	TRBV27	TRBD2	TRBJ2-7	CASSLGREGYEQYF	TGTGCCAGCAGCCTCGGGCGGGAGGGGTACGAGCAGTACTTC
NA	TRBV28	NA	TRBJ1-1	CASSQGNRNTEAFF	TGTGCCAGCAGCCAGGGGAATAGGAACACTGAAGCTTTCTTT
NA	TRBV7-4	TRBD2	TRBJ2-7	CASSQKTSGRAYLIGPYEQYF	TGTGCCAGCAGCCAAAAGACTAGCGGGAGGGCCTATCTAATTGGGCCCTACGAGCAGTACTTC
NA	TRBV10-3	NA	TRBJ1-5	CAISAGGQNNQPQHF	TGTGCCATCAGTGCGGGAGGACAGAACAATCAGCCCCAGCATTTT
NA	TRBV28	TRBD1	TRBJ2-7	CASRVDRGPYEQYF	TGTGCCAGCAGGGTGGACAGGGGGCCCTACGAGCAGTACTTC